This T cell receptor (beta chain) is from a study of regulatory T cells in long-lasting Graves disease. Whole-study results and caveats: TCR diversity was lower in persistent Graves' patients (versus newly diagnosed ones).

The authors built TCR beta libraries using iRepertoire HTBI primers and Arm-PCR of CDR3 regions. TCRdb recomputed calls from the multiplex PCR reads with MiXCR, one row per CDR3 protein. The sample has about 560,000 distinct CDR3 sequences; roughly 15% are singletons. This clonotype has ten or more counts. The antigen is undetermined. The sample's time point: newly diagnosed GD, antithyroid drugs for less than 3 months. The TCR library was made from RNA extracted from PBMCs. V shed 6 bases and J 4 bases; nucleotides not matched to a gene: 5. This CDR3 spans 14 amino acids. CDR1 LGHDT and CDR2 YNNKEL come from the germline V gene (reference sequence). These data were also reused for a study on T cells in Graves' hyperthyroidism and ophthalmopathy. As reported in that work: TCR CDR3 regions were first amplified by RT-PCR with HTBI primers. Researchers found most expanded thyroid clonotypes above 0.001 in blood as well.

This chain connects TRBV3-1 to TRBJ2-2; 7 nucleotides line up with TRBD2. The specimen was peripheral blood mononuclear cells (PBMCs), collected at new diagnosis, from a patient treated with antithyroid drugs. This sequence originates from a man between 18 and 35 years old with Graves disease. CDR3 in DNA: TGTGCCAGCAGGTCACTAGCGACCACCGGGGAGCTGTTTTTT. This sequence encodes CASRSLATTGELFF.